This passage covers 17 T cell receptor beta chains from one sample sequenced in a study of blood T cells in healthy people across ages. Next came a second PCR, run for about 7 to 12 cycles, which used a sample-barcoded 5' primer along with a J-beta primer mix. TCRdb re-derived calls from the 5' RACE reads in MiXCR, one entry per CDR3 protein. The data show 900,000 to 950,000 distinct CDR3 sequences, under 35% seen once. The same sample was also studied in work on T cells of mothers and their children.

The source material was blood. These TCRs come from a middle-aged woman in good health.

The V and J genes are TRBV7-9 and TRBJ2-7, with D possibly being TRBD1 (6 bases). Germline CDR1 SEHNR, CDR2 FQNEAQ (reference sequence). The CDR3 is 16 residues long. The CDR3 is CANSSSGTLEPYEQYF. Written as DNA, the CDR3 is TGTGCTAACAGCTCCTCCGGGACACTGGAGCCCTACGAGCAGTACTTC.

This clonotype was counted between two and nine times. The genes are TRBV9 and TRBJ1-6; D not resolved. This CDR3 contains 13 residues. From germline, CDR1 is SGDLS and CDR2 YYNGEE. Trimming stripped 1 base from V and 8 bases from J, with 7 bases between. The CDR3 loop is CASSVILDSPLHF. The CDR3 DNA reads as TGTGCCAGCAGCGTAATACTCGATTCACCCCTCCACTTT.

The CDR3, as DNA: TGCAGTGCCAATGGACAGGGAGCCCAAGAGACCCAGTTCTTC. Translated, it gives CSANGQGAQETQFF. The J gene is TRBJ2-5, the V gene TRBV20-1; 8 bases are shared with TRBD1. The end of the DNA aligns better with TRBJ2-1, so the J call may be wrong. CDR3 length equals 14 residues. Per the germline V gene, CDR1 is DFQATT and CDR2 is SNEGSKA (reference sequence).

The chain couples TRBV6-1 to TRBJ2-7; TRBD1 matches 7 bases. The CDR3 length is 14 residues. The junction had 6 bases not matched to a gene; V was cut back by 4 bases and J by 3 bases. Germline V lookup: CDR1 MNHNS, CDR2 SASEGT. The chain's CDR3 is CASSVDRAVYEQYF. In DNA form, the CDR3 reads TGTGCCAGCAGTGTAGACAGGGCCGTCTACGAGCAGTACTTC.

The count of this clonotype is one. A much larger clone is a single base away; this may be a read error. Without the conserved terminal phenylalanine or tryptophan, this CDR3 likely stems from a read error. The gene calls are TRBV7-3 and TRBJ1-6; D is possibly TRBD1 (6 bases). The CDR3 covers 13 residues. Trimming left V 5 bases short and J 6 bases short, with 8 bases between. In germline, CDR1 is SGHTA, CDR2 FQGTGA. Here the CDR3 DNA reads TGTGCCAGCAGCCAGGACAGTAATTCACCCCTCCACGTT. Translation gives CASSQDSNSPLHV.

This sequence joins TRBV11-2 and TRBJ2-3; D ambiguous. The CDR3 runs to 15 residues. Trimming stripped 1 base from V and 2 bases from J, with 10 bases between. Germline CDR1 SGHAT, CDR2 FQNNGV. CDR3 DNA sequence: TGTGCCAGCAGCTTAGGTATGGTCTCCACAGATACGCAGTATTTT. It specifies CASSLGMVSTDTQYF.

Of note for this clonotype: This may arise from a read error, as a much more abundant clone is one base away. The chain combines TRBV2 with TRBJ2-4; 10 nucleotides match TRBD1. CDR3 length: 13 amino acids. Germline V lookup: CDR1 SNHLY, CDR2 FYNNEI. Trimming took 6 bases from V and 13 from J; bases not matched to a gene: 9. The CDR3 coding sequence is TGTGCCAGCAGATCGGACAGGGGGTACGGGCAGTACTTC. Protein product: CASRSDRGYGQYF.

This clonotype was counted ten times or more. J is TRBJ2-3 and V is TRBV6-5, with D possibly being TRBD1 or TRBD2 (6 bases each). V gave up 5 bases and J gave up 2 bases, with 14 bases separating them. CDR3 length: 15 residues. Germline CDR1 and CDR2: MNHEY and SVGAGI. The CDR3 coding sequence is TGTGCCAGCAGTCCAGAGGGGGGCCCCACAGATACGCAGTATTTT. This translates into CASSPEGGPTDTQYF.

As to this clonotype: One junction end does not reproduce the germline sequence, and a read error may be involved. The chain recombines TRBV20-1 with TRBJ2-7; 9 bases map to TRBD2. Germline CDR1 reads DFQATT; CDR2 reads SNEGSKA (reference sequence). This CDR3 contains 20 residues. In DNA form, the CDR3 reads TGCAGTGCTTCCGAAACCACTAGCGGGCGACCTGGCCTTAGCTCCTACGAGCGGTACTTC. Residues: CSASETTSGRPGLSSYERYF.

This chain links TRBV12-3 or TRBV12-4 with TRBJ1-2; D is perhaps TRBD1 (6 bases). The CDR3 sequence is 15 residues long. The V end lost 2 bases, the J end lost 4 bases, and 14 bases lay between the germline ends. For the CDR3, the DNA is TGTGCCAGCAGTTTAAACGCGGCAGGGGCCTATGGCTACACCTTC. As protein: CASSLNAAGAYGYTF.

This clonotype was observed a few times. This chain links TRBV5-5 with TRBJ2-1; D not certain. V shed 0 bases and J shed 6 bases, with 7 bases lying between them. The CDR3 totals 13 residues. Germline V gene lookup returns CDR1 SGHKS and CDR2 YYEKEE (reference sequence). The CDR3 DNA reads as TGTGCCAGCAGCTTGGAATTGCGCAATGAGCAGTTCTTC. Translation gives CASSLELRNEQFF.

Concerning this clonotype itself: This may stem from a read error, because a much larger clone lies one nucleotide away. This chain uses TRBV7-3 with TRBJ2-1; 11 nucleotides line up with TRBD2. Germline loops: CDR1 SGHTA, CDR2 FQGTGA. The CDR3 spans 15 residues. CDR3 bases: TGTGCCAACAGCTGGGGACTAGCGGTGAACAATGAGCAGTTCTTC. This codes for CANSWGLAVNNEQFF.

Worth noting for this clonotype: A much larger clone is a single base away; this may be a read error. The chain employs TRBV28 and TRBJ2-7, with 8 bases matching TRBD2. The length of the CDR3 is 13 residues. Germline V CDR1 and CDR2: MDHEN, SYDVKM. J gave up 3 bases and V 8 bases, and 6 bases lay outside the gene matches. DNA of the CDR3: TGTGCCAGCCAGCTTCTAGCGGGCTACGAGCAGTACTTC. Encoded protein: CASQLLAGYEQYF.

This clonotype was detected ten times or more. This rearrangement joins TRBV20-1 to TRBJ2-1; TRBD1 is a possible D gene (5 bases). Trimming stripped 1 base from V and 2 bases from J, with 15 bases between. The CDR3 covers 16 residues. CDR1 is DFQATT and CDR2 is SNEGSKA in the germline V gene (reference sequence). The CDR3 DNA follows: TGCAGTGCTAGAGGGGTTGACAGCTATACCTACAATGAGCAGTTCTTC. Amino acid sequence: CSARGVDSYTYNEQFF.

As for this clonotype: This could be a read error, since a much larger clone is one nucleotide away. For the CDR3, the DNA is TGCAGTGTTGAGAGGGGGGGTAGCGGGTTCCAGTACTTC. Its translation is CSVERGGSGFQYF. The J gene is TRBJ2-7, the V gene TRBV20-1, with D possibly TRBD2 on 7 matching bases. V was trimmed by 7 bases and J by 10 bases, leaving 23 bases between them. The CDR3 contains 13 residues. The germline V gene encodes CDR1 DFQATT and CDR2 SNEGSKA (reference sequence).

This clonotype came up a few times. V and J are TRBV19 and TRBJ1-2, with no clear D. Looked up from germline, CDR1 is LNHDA and CDR2 is SQIVND (reference sequence). The germline V and J ends were trimmed by 3 bases and 4 bases, with 12 bases remaining between them. The CDR3 contains 14 residues. CDR3 loop: CASSIRGNVYGYTF. The CDR3 DNA is TGTGCCAGTAGTATCCGGGGTAACGTCTATGGCTACACCTTC.

Concerning this clonotype: This CDR3 is missing its conserved last phenylalanine or tryptophan, likely due to a read error. This sequence joins TRBV7-9 and TRBJ2-5; a possible D gene is TRBD1 (5 bases). Trimming left V 1 base short and J 4 bases short, with 16 bases between. The CDR3 is 16 amino acids. Germline CDR1 is SEHNR and CDR2 is FQNEAQ (reference sequence). CDR3 DNA sequence: TGTGCCAGCAGCTTAGGGCTGGACACCGAAGTAGAGACCCAGTACTCC. Translating it yields CASSLGLDTEVETQYS.